This T cell receptor (beta chain) was documented in a study of blood T cell repertoires in COVID-19. Study as a whole: Sites in the United States, Italy and Spain provided acute and convalescent COVID-19 samples. Sources were T cells, B-cell-depleted T cells, or PBMCs; the material itself was cDNA or gDNA.

Study processing details: Reference gene primer amplification in the assay estimated nucleated cell counts. The method was immunoSEQ multiplex PCR; TCRdb's version includes in-frame clones alone and lacks a portion of them. V, J and clone size are taken as reported in that table, and D and trimming were inferred from the DNA itself. This table holds some 76,000 clones, about 93% found once. CDR3 length: 14 amino acids. The V gene end was trimmed by 2 bases and the J gene end by 1 base; junction bases not matched to a gene: 1. Per germline, CDR1 SGDLS and CDR2 YYNGEE. V gene TRBV9 combines with J gene TRBJ2-3, with TRBD2 identical over 7 bases. Sequenced: peripheral blood. This receptor was taken from a human donor in a cohort sampled during active COVID-19. The CDR3 spells CASSVSGGTDTQYF. Written as DNA, the CDR3 is TGTGCCAGCAGCGTGAGCGGGGGCACAGATACGCAGTATTTT.